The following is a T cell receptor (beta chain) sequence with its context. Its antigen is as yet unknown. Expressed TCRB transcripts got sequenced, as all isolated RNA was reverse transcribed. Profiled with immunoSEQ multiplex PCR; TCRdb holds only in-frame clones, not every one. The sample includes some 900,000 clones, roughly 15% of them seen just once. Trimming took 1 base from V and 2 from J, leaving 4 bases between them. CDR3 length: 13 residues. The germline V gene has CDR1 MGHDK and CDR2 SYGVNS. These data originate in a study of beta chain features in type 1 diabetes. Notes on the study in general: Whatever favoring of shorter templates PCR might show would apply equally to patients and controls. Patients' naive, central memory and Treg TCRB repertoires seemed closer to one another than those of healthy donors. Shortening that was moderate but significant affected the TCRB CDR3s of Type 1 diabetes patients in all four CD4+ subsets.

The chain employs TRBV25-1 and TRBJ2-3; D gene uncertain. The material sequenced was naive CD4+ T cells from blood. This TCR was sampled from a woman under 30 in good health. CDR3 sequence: CASSEFNTDTQYF. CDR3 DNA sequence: TGTGCCAGCAGTGAATTTAACACAGATACGCAGTATTTT.